A selection of T cell receptor beta chains follows, all from one sample in a study of post-analysis software for immune sequencing data. TCRdb re-called the PCR reads with MiXCR, one entry per CDR3 protein. Of under 200,000 distinct CDR3 sequences in the sample, approximately 29% are singletons; the top ten hold about 3.4%. Sequencing was carried out using blood. Receptors were obtained from a girl under 18 with multiple sclerosis. Each CDR3 is given with its conserved first and last residue. Each record gives: J gene, V gene, CDR3 protein.

J gene: TRBJ1-6; V gene: TRBV6-6; CDR3 protein: CASSYWQSPLHF
J gene: TRBJ1-6; V gene: TRBV6-5; CDR3 protein: CASSKQGRDLPLHF
J gene: TRBJ2-5; V gene: TRBV5-8; CDR3 protein: CASSQGLAGGETQYF
J gene: TRBJ2-3; V gene: TRBV10-3; CDR3 protein: CAIRTSGRTDTQYF
J gene: TRBJ2-7; V gene: TRBV10-2; CDR3 protein: CASKSNEQYF
J gene: TRBJ1-5; V gene: TRBV29-1; CDR3 protein: CSVAAGESNRPQHF
J gene: TRBJ2-3; V gene: TRBV20-1; CDR3 protein: CSARYPTSGSPDTQYF
J gene: TRBJ1-5; V gene: TRBV20-1; CDR3 protein: CSAWTGADQPQHF
J gene: TRBJ1-1; V gene: TRBV20-1; CDR3 protein: CSARVTVEAFF
J gene: TRBJ2-7; V gene: TRBV4-1; CDR3 protein: CASSQEKAYEQYF
J gene: TRBJ1-1; V gene: TRBV19; CDR3 protein: CASSILMNTVAFF
J gene: TRBJ1-4; V gene: TRBV6-1; CDR3 protein: CASTPGIQREKLFF
J gene: TRBJ2-1; V gene: TRBV5-1; CDR3 protein: CASRQSLSSYNEQFF
J gene: TRBJ1-2; V gene: TRBV28; CDR3 protein: CASSLPRTGDGYTF
J gene: TRBJ1-5; V gene: TRBV6-5; CDR3 protein: CASSYKGNQPQHF
J gene: TRBJ2-3; V gene: TRBV2; CDR3 protein: CASSEIGLWGHTDTQYF
J gene: TRBJ1-2; V gene: TRBV7-2; CDR3 protein: CASSSRDNYGYTF
J gene: TRBJ1-2; V gene: TRBV28; CDR3 protein: CASSPPGPYSYGYTF
J gene: TRBJ2-7; V gene: TRBV20-1; CDR3 protein: CSAGRETRYF
J gene: TRBJ2-2; V gene: TRBV20-1; CDR3 protein: CSARGGGGHWNTGELFF
J gene: TRBJ2-7; V gene: TRBV3-1; CDR3 protein: CASSQGPGSYEQYF
J gene: TRBJ2-6; V gene: TRBV12-3/TRBV12-4; CDR3 protein: CASNSAGRTGADVLTF
J gene: TRBJ2-6; V gene: TRBV6-1; CDR3 protein: CASRRVGELSGASALTF
J gene: TRBJ2-7; V gene: TRBV29-1; CDR3 protein: CSGGHSYEQYF
J gene: TRBJ2-7; V gene: TRBV13; CDR3 protein: CASSLWGRISYEQYF
J gene: TRBJ1-1; V gene: TRBV28; CDR3 protein: CASSFRREAFF
J gene: NA; V gene: TRBV5-1; CDR3 protein: CASGCDSYEQYF
J gene: TRBJ2-3; V gene: TRBV7-2; CDR3 protein: CASSLGRSSNTQYF
J gene: TRBJ1-2; V gene: TRBV12-3/TRBV12-4; CDR3 protein: CASSWISPYGYTF
J gene: TRBJ1-5; V gene: TRBV20-1; CDR3 protein: CSARVGTGAGQPQHF
J gene: TRBJ1-1; V gene: TRBV9; CDR3 protein: CASTVPGGTEAFF
J gene: TRBJ2-7; V gene: TRBV7-9; CDR3 protein: CASSPGSTYEQYF
J gene: TRBJ1-2; V gene: TRBV7-9; CDR3 protein: CASSLGDDRGDEGYTF
J gene: TRBJ2-6; V gene: TRBV5-1; CDR3 protein: CASSPGPGSGANVLTF
J gene: TRBJ2-3; V gene: TRBV5-1; CDR3 protein: CASSLAGGTGQYF
J gene: NA; V gene: TRBV3-1; CDR3 protein: CASASLGQNIQYF
J gene: TRBJ2-1; V gene: TRBV10-3; CDR3 protein: CAISEDRDVNEQFF
J gene: TRBJ2-1; V gene: TRBV5-1; CDR3 protein: CASSLATRNEQFF
J gene: TRBJ2-7; V gene: TRBV18; CDR3 protein: CASPPNGQGNEQYF
J gene: TRBJ1-1; V gene: TRBV20-1; CDR3 protein: CSASQGAYTETFF
J gene: TRBJ1-5; V gene: TRBV6-1; CDR3 protein: CASASQDNQPQHF
J gene: TRBJ2-1; V gene: TRBV7-8; CDR3 protein: CASSPPNEGGEQFF
J gene: TRBJ2-5; V gene: TRBV7-9; CDR3 protein: CASSPRTAYQETQYF
J gene: TRBJ2-3; V gene: TRBV20-1; CDR3 protein: CSGLVITDTQYF
J gene: NA; V gene: TRBV6-1; CDR3 protein: CASTSFIPTGQTSYEQYF
J gene: TRBJ2-3; V gene: TRBV4-1; CDR3 protein: CASSPSRDRAKDTQYF
J gene: TRBJ2-3; V gene: TRBV5-1; CDR3 protein: CASSSGTSGRRADTQYF
J gene: TRBJ2-5; V gene: TRBV7-9; CDR3 protein: CASSPGLVGETQYF
J gene: TRBJ1-6; V gene: TRBV3-1; CDR3 protein: CASSPPWAGSMAASSPLHF
J gene: TRBJ1-5; V gene: TRBV6-1; CDR3 protein: CASSFQNQPQHF
J gene: TRBJ1-4; V gene: TRBV12-3/TRBV12-4; CDR3 protein: CASSLAGTATNEKLFF
J gene: TRBJ2-5; V gene: TRBV9; CDR3 protein: CASSASGGHQETQYF
J gene: TRBJ2-5; V gene: TRBV7-2; CDR3 protein: CASRDSGGQETQYF
J gene: TRBJ2-7; V gene: TRBV20-1; CDR3 protein: CSARDRQVGAFYEQYF
J gene: TRBJ1-6; V gene: TRBV18; CDR3 protein: CASSPGTGNSPLHF
J gene: TRBJ2-5; V gene: TRBV29-1; CDR3 protein: CSVEGGETQYF
J gene: TRBJ2-3; V gene: TRBV7-2; CDR3 protein: CASSLLARGGPNEYDTQYF
J gene: TRBJ1-2; V gene: TRBV30; CDR3 protein: CAWSLGAYGYTF
J gene: TRBJ1-2; V gene: TRBV27; CDR3 protein: CASSLRGGPKAGNYGYTF